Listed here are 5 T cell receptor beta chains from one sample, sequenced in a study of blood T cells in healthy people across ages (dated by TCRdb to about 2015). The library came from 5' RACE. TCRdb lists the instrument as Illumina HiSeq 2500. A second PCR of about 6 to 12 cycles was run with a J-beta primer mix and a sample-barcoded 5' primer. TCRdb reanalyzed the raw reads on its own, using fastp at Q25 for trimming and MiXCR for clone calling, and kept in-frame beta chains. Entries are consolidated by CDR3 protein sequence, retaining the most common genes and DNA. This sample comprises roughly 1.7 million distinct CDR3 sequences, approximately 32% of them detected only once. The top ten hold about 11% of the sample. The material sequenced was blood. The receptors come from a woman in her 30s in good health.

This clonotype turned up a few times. The CDR3, as DNA: TGTGCCAGCAGCTCCCGGGACAGGGCTCGAAAAGAGACCCAGTACTTC. Its protein product is CASSSRDRARKETQYF. The chain has TRBV5-6 and TRBJ2-5; 9 positions agree with TRBD1. Per the germline V gene, CDR1 is SGHDT and CDR2 is YYEEEE. Trimming took 3 bases from V and 3 from J; bases not matched to a gene: 9. The CDR3 is made up of 16 amino acids.

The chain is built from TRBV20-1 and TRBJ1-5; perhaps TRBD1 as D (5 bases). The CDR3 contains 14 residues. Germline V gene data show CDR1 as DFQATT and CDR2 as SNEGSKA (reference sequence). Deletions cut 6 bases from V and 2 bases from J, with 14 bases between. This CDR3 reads CSARLGAGNQPQHF. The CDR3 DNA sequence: TGCAGTGCCCGGCTAGGGGCGGGCAATCAGCCCCAGCATTTT.

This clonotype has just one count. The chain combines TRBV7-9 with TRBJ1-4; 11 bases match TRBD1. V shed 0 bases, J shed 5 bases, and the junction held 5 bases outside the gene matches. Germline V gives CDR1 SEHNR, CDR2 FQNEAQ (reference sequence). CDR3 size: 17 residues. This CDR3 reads CASSLAGTGGSNEKLFF. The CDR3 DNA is TGTGCCAGCAGCTTAGCCGGGACAGGGGGGTCAAATGAAAAACTGTTTTTT.

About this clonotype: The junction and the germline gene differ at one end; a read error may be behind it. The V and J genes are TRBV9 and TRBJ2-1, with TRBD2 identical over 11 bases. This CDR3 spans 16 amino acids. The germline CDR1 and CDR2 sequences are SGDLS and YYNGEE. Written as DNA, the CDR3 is TGTGCCAGCAGCACATATAGCGGGAGGGCCGCGAATGAGCGGTTCTTC. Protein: CASSTYSGRAANERFF.

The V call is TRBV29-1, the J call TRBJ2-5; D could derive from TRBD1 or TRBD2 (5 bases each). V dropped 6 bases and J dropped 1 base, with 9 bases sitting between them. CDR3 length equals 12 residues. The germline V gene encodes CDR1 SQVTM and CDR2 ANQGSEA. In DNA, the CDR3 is TGCAGCGTAGGGGACGGCCAAGAGACCCAGTACTTC. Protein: CSVGDGQETQYF.